This T cell receptor (beta chain) is drawn from a study of patients and donors after allogeneic stem cell transplantation. Many counts were recorded for this clonotype. TCRdb reprocessed the RT-PCR reads with MiXCR, giving one entry per CDR3 protein. The data show hundreds of thousands of distinct CDR3 sequences, with 16% seen just once and over 6% held by the top ten. Sequenced input: blood, either unsorted or a sorted T cell fraction (not recorded which). The source of this sequence is a human donor who was either an allogeneic HSCT recipient or a stem cell or donor lymphocyte infusion donor (not recorded which). It is not recorded whose cells these are; they may come from a transplant donor.

The chain's CDR3 is CASRPTSTETQYF. CDR3 DNA: TGTGCCAGCAGACCAACTAGCACGGAGACCCAGTACTTC. The chain uses TRBV6-1 and TRBJ2-5, with D possibly TRBD2 on 6 matching bases. The CDR3 spans 13 residues. CDR1 is MNHNS and CDR2 is SASEGT in the germline V gene. Trimming cost V 6 bases and J 5 bases, with 13 bases left between them.